Listed here are 9 T cell receptor beta chains from one sample, sequenced in a study of T cells in Graves' hyperthyroidism and ophthalmopathy. TCR beta CDR3 regions were amplified from RNA. Researchers ran a first-round RT-PCR on the TCR CDR3 using the HTBI primer set. One entry per CDR3 protein results from TCRdb running MiXCR on the multiplex PCR reads. Here the sample spans some 510,000 distinct CDR3 sequences, less than 25% being singletons. Sequencing was performed on blood. The receptor set was obtained from a man between 18 and 29 years old with Graves' hyperthyroidism.

This clonotype was picked up many times. The J gene is TRBJ2-7, the V gene TRBV28; 9 bases are shared with TRBD1. The CDR3 extends over 15 amino acids. J lost 0 bases, V lost 8 bases, and 8 bases had no gene match. CDR1 is MDHEN, CDR2 SYDVKM, per germline. CDR3 region: CASGGGQGLSYEQYF. The CDR3 bases are TGTGCCAGCGGCGGAGGACAGGGGCTCTCCTACGAGCAGTACTTC.

This clonotype was recorded a few times. The chain combines TRBV5-1 with TRBJ2-7, with 8 positions matching TRBD1. The V gene's germline CDR1 is SGHRS and CDR2 YFSETQ. The CDR3 has 14 amino acids. Trimming cost V 4 bases and J 5 bases; bases outside gene matches: 8. The DNA of the CDR3 is TGCGCCAGCAGCATGCAGGGGGCGTCACACGAGCAGTACTTC. Translation: CASSMQGASHEQYF.

The CDR3 coding sequence is TGCGCCAGCAGCCAAGTGCGGGACACCGGGGAGCTGTTTTTT. Amino acid sequence: CASSQVRDTGELFF. The chain has TRBV4-1 and TRBJ2-2; possible D gene TRBD2, 5 bases. CDR3 length equals 14 residues. Germline V gene data show CDR1 as MGHRA and CDR2 as YSYEKL. Between the trimmed V and J ends, which lost 1 base and 3 bases, there was a span of 6 bases.

Ten or more counts support this clonotype. The genes are TRBV20-1 and TRBJ1-3; D possibly corresponds to TRBD1 (6 bases). Germline assignment: CDR1 DFQATT and CDR2 SNEGSKA (reference sequence). The CDR3 extends over 15 amino acids. V shed 6 bases and J shed 0 bases, with 15 bases lying between them. CDR3 sequence reads: CSAAQDRLSGNTIYF. CDR3 bases: TGCAGTGCCGCCCAAGACAGGCTCTCTGGAAACACCATATATTTT.

The V and J genes are TRBV27 and TRBJ2-7; D might be TRBD1 (5 bases). Germline-derived CDR1 and CDR2 are MNHEY and SMNVEV (reference sequence). V was shortened by 0 bases and J by 4 bases, with 13 bases between the two germline ends. The CDR3 consists of 15 residues. In nucleotides, the CDR3 is TGTGCCAGCAGTTTATCAGGCAGGGCCAGTTACGAGCAGTACTTC. It is translated as CASSLSGRASYEQYF.

This clonotype was counted at least ten times. The chain has TRBV28 and TRBJ2-7; 9 positions agree with TRBD1. From germline, CDR1 is MDHEN and CDR2 SYDVKM. This CDR3 has 16 residues. Germline trimming cut 6 bases from V and 0 bases from J; bases unmatched to any gene: 9. CDR3 sequence reads: CASRQSTGGFSYEQYF. Here the CDR3 DNA reads TGTGCCAGCAGACAATCCACAGGGGGCTTCTCCTACGAGCAGTACTTC.

This clonotype was picked up many times. J is TRBJ2-7 and V is TRBV5-1, with D unclear. Looked up from germline, CDR1 is SGHRS and CDR2 is YFSETQ. The CDR3 sequence is 12 residues long. The V end lost 4 bases, the J end lost 0 bases, and 5 bases lay between the germline ends. This CDR3 is CASSGPSYEQYF. CDR3 bases: TGCGCCAGCAGCGGGCCCTCCTACGAGCAGTACTTC.

This clonotype was detected a few times. The chain uses TRBV6-2 or TRBV6-3 and TRBJ1-4; D uncertain. V was shortened by 0 bases and J by 0 bases, with 11 bases between the two germline ends. Germline assignment: CDR1 MNHEY and CDR2 SVGEGT. This CDR3 comprises 17 residues. CDR3 bases: TGTGCCAGCAGTTACTCACTAGCGATGCCAACTAATGAAAAACTGTTTTTT. Its protein product is CASSYSLAMPTNEKLFF.

Ten or more counts support this clonotype. The V call is TRBV29-1, the J call TRBJ1-6; 9 nucleotides match TRBD1. Germline V gene data show CDR1 as SQVTM and CDR2 as ANQGSEA. This CDR3 has 14 amino acids. With 6 bases clipped from V and 8 bases from J, the junction kept 8 bases outside the gene matches. Here the CDR3 reads CSVSPGQGDSPLHF. CDR3 bases: TGCAGCGTATCCCCGGGACAGGGCGATTCACCCCTCCACTTT.